The rows below give T cell receptor beta chains drawn from one sample of a study of T-cell memory formation after mild COVID-19. TCRdb re-derived calls from the 5' RACE reads in MiXCR, one entry per CDR3 protein. The sample shows fewer than 95,000 distinct CDR3 sequences, around 16% of them seen only once. Input material: PBMCs or a T cell subset sorted from them (not recorded which). These receptors were collected from a man aged 18 to 35 who had mild COVID-19 (a few samples of this study predate the infection). Cell type and time point are not known. The CDR3 runs from the conserved cysteine through the conserved F or W. D genes are given only for firm matches.

v_call d_call cdr3_aa
TRBV27 TRBD1 CASRLRGQGFYEQYF
TRBV4-1 NA CASSQGGVNGYTF
TRBV29-1 TRBD1 CSVTGQAANYGYTF
TRBV27 TRBD1 CASSPTGANTEAFF
TRBV7-9 TRBD1 CASSPTGAEKLFF
TRBV28 NA CASSFWGRDQETQYF
TRBV29-1 NA CSILAGDSYEQYF
TRBV5-1 NA CASRVTRDYEGTGELFF
TRBV4-3 TRBD1 CASSQDWRNPGGKNIQYF
TRBV7-3 TRBD2 CASSSSGTSGGAGELFF
TRBV6-2/TRBV6-3 NA CASRIGGLQETQYF
TRBV4-1 NA CASSQGGAQGSYTF
TRBV5-6 NA CASIARTAWGYGYTF
TRBV5-6 TRBD1 CASTSDRVVQYF
TRBV7-9 TRBD2 CASSASGGLAKNIQYF
TRBV6-2/TRBV6-3 NA CASTGDPDNEQFF
TRBV5-4 NA CASSDGTNPLYTQYF
TRBV4-3 NA CASSQELLAFAEAFF
TRBV7-2 TRBD2 CASSPGSGVRWNEQFF
TRBV20-1 NA CSARDPPGVETEAFF
TRBV9 TRBD1 CASSSDRGQDYGYTF
TRBV5-6 NA CASSWGTGQIGNTIYF
TRBV5-1 NA CASSLTGSSYNEQFF
TRBV7-6 NA CASSFRDGTANTGELFF
TRBV5-6 TRBD1 CASSSDYGQVSSYNEQFF
TRBV29-1 NA CSVDLNREDTYGYTF
TRBV20-1 TRBD2 CSASLGGVADTQYF
TRBV3-1 TRBD1 CASSQLDRTNTGELFF
TRBV4-1 TRBD2 CASSHGAGGPNEQFF
TRBV7-2 TRBD2 CASSFPPRLAGTDTQYF
TRBV9 TRBD2 CASSSRATGTSGQETQYF
TRBV7-2 TRBD2 CASSSGLADPRGQFF
TRBV4-3 TRBD2 CASSLQVPGGHSEQFF
TRBV12-3/TRBV12-4 NA CASNRGRVGTEAFF
TRBV7-2 NA CASSLGPYPNQPQHF
TRBV7-9 NA CASSPDIKGEQFF
TRBV27 NA CASSRIGAVGYEQYF